These 22 T cell receptor beta chains share one sample of origin, sequenced in a study of cytomegalovirus exposure and HLA in healthy donors. The PCR contained 60 Vbeta and 13 Jbeta primers. Measured with immunoSEQ multiplex PCR; TCRdb has only the in-frame clones, and not every one. The sample has under 150,000 clones; 80% to 90% are singletons. Sequenced input: PBMCs. Source of these receptors: a male donor in good health and CMV-seropositive.

The chain couples TRBV5-4 to TRBJ2-7, with D uncertain. Trimming shortened V by 0 bases and J by 4 bases, and 8 bases separated the two germline ends. In germline, CDR1 is SGHNT, CDR2 YYREEE (reference sequence). This CDR3 region has 13 residues. In nucleotides, the CDR3 is TGTGCCAGCAGCTTGGACAGAAAATACGAGCAGTACTTC. Protein product: CASSLDRKYEQYF.

The V call is TRBV5-4, the J call TRBJ2-3, with a weak D call TRBD1 (6 bases). Germline V gene sequence: CDR1 SGHNT, CDR2 YYREEE (reference sequence). Trimming shortened V by 3 bases and J by 13 bases, and 21 bases separated the two germline ends. The CDR3 has 14 amino acids. The DNA of the CDR3 is TGTGCCAGCAGCTCTGGGGCGGCCGAGGGGGAGAAGTATTTT. Its translation is CASSSGAAEGEKYF.

About this clone: The sample contains more than one DNA sequence encoding this CDR3. The chain has TRBV5-4 and TRBJ2-5; 12 bases match TRBD2. Trimming took 5 bases from V and 7 from J; bases not matched to a gene: 15. The CDR3 covers 17 residues. The germline V gene encodes CDR1 SGHNT and CDR2 YYREEE (reference sequence). The CDR3 DNA sequence: TGTGCCAGCAGATTCGGACTAGCGGGGACCCCAGCAGGGACCCAGTACTTC. Its translation: CASRFGLAGTPAGTQYF.

This chain links TRBV29-1 with TRBJ2-4; TRBD2 is a possible D gene (6 bases). The CDR3 sequence is 11 residues long. The V gene's germline CDR1 is SQVTM and CDR2 ANQGSEA. V was pared by 2 bases and J by 8 bases, with 7 bases between. The CDR3 loop reads CSVEWEDIQYF. The CDR3 DNA sequence: TGCAGCGTTGAATGGGAGGACATTCAGTACTTC. The full variable domain, its missing parts supplied by reference TRBV29-1 and TRBJ2-4, is SAVISQKPSRDICQRGTSLTIQCQVDSQVTMMFWYRQQPGQSLTLIATANQGSEATYESGFVIDKFPISRPNLTFSTLTVSNMSPEDSSIYLCSVEWEDIQYFGAGTRLSVL.

J is TRBJ1-1 and V is TRBV18, with D possibly TRBD1 on 5 matching bases. This CDR3 has 14 residues. V lost 8 bases, J lost 3 bases, and 16 bases lay in between. The germline gives CDR1 KGHSH, CDR2 LQKENI. The CDR3 region is CASRPGKMDTEAFF. CDR3 nucleotides: TGTGCCAGCAGGCCAGGGAAAATGGACACTGAAGCTTTCTTT.

The table lists this clone with a count of one. The chain employs TRBV11-1 and TRBJ2-2; maybe TRBD1 (6 bases). Germline V gene sequence: CDR1 SGHAT, CDR2 FQDESV (reference sequence). There are 14 residues in the CDR3. V was shortened by 5 bases and J by 3 bases, with 10 bases between the two germline ends. In nucleotides, the CDR3 is TGTGCCAGCAGCCCCGGGACATACACCGGGGAGCTGTTTTTT. It translates to CASSPGTYTGELFF.

This clone was seen only a few times. The chain employs TRBV19 and TRBJ2-5, with 9 positions matching TRBD2. Per germline, CDR1 LNHDA and CDR2 SQIVND (reference sequence). J lost 5 bases, V lost 7 bases, and 17 bases had no gene match. The CDR3 loop spans 17 amino acids. The CDR3, as DNA: TGTGCCAGTACCGACCGAGGGAAGGGACTAGCATCGGAGACCCAGTACTTC. This codes for CASTDRGKGLASETQYF.

The chain uses TRBV18 and TRBJ1-5; D not resolved. CDR3 size: 13 residues. The V end was cut by 4 bases, the J end by 5 bases, with 9 bases between. Germline V lookup: CDR1 KGHSH, CDR2 LQKENI. The CDR3 spells CASSLSSDQPQHF. The CDR3 DNA is TGTGCCAGCTCACTTTCTTCGGATCAGCCCCAGCATTTT.

Only a few counts were recorded for this clone. The V gene is TRBV4-1, the J gene TRBJ1-5, with 8 nucleotides matching TRBD1. The V and J ends lost 3 bases and 15 bases, in that order; junction bases with no gene match: 7. CDR3 length equals 12 residues. Germline lookup yields CDR1 MGHRA and CDR2 YSYEKL. The CDR3 here is CASSQDRVVRHF. Here the CDR3 DNA reads TGCGCCAGCAGCCAGGACAGGGTGGTTCGGCATTTT.

This rearrangement joins TRBV5-1 to TRBJ2-3, with D uncertain. Germline values: CDR1 SGHRS, CDR2 YFSETQ. The V and J ends lost 3 bases and 2 bases respectively, with 10 bases between them. The CDR3 is made up of 14 amino acids. The CDR3 protein is CASSSRRATDTQYF. The CDR3 region has the DNA TGCGCCAGCAGCTCCCGGAGAGCCACAGATACGCAGTATTTT.

The table lists this clone with a count of one. The rearrangement links TRBV30 to TRBJ2-1; 7 nucleotides match TRBD2. With V trimmed by 0 bases and J by 8 bases, 4 bases remained unmatched. This CDR3 region has 13 residues. CDR1 and CDR2 from the germline V gene are GTSNPN and SVGIG (reference sequence). CDR3 bases: TGTGCCTGGAGTGTTACGAGCGGGGATGAGCAGTTCTTC. Translated, it gives CAWSVTSGDEQFF.

This chain joins TRBV2 and TRBJ2-2, with 7 bases that match TRBD2. The CDR3 extends over 14 amino acids. V trimming: 9 bases; J trimming: 2 bases; junction bases outside the gene matches: 6. The V gene's germline CDR1 is SNHLY and CDR2 FYNNEI. CDR3 in amino acids: CASSRTSNTGELFF. The CDR3 DNA follows: TGTGCCAGTAGCCGGACTAGTAACACCGGGGAGCTGTTTTTT.

The V and J genes are TRBV25-1 and TRBJ1-2; weak D call: TRBD1 (5 bases). V was shortened by 7 bases and J by 2 bases, with 11 bases between the two germline ends. Looked up from germline, CDR1 is MGHDK and CDR2 is SYGVNS. The CDR3 has 13 amino acids. The CDR3 reads CASTRDSNYGYTF. In DNA form, the CDR3 reads TGTGCCAGCACACGGGACTCAAACTATGGCTACACCTTC.

The rearrangement uses TRBV7-2 and TRBJ1-1, with TRBD1 matching 9 bases. The junction had 9 bases not matched to a gene; V was cut back by 4 bases and J by 3 bases. Germline V gene sequence: CDR1 SGHTA, CDR2 FQGNSA. The CDR3 runs 16 residues. Here the CDR3 DNA reads TGTGCCAGCAGCTCTAGGACAGGGGCGGGCGACACTGAAGCTTTCTTT. This sequence encodes CASSSRTGAGDTEAFF.

The rearrangement links TRBV30 to TRBJ1-5; 8 bases line up with TRBD1. The CDR3 totals 13 residues. Germline loops: CDR1 GTSNPN, CDR2 SVGIG (reference sequence). The trim removed 5 bases at V and 7 bases at J, leaving 7 bases unmatched. The CDR3 coding sequence is TGTGCCTGGGGTCAGGGGGCAGAGCAGCCCCAGCATTTT. Its protein is CAWGQGAEQPQHF.

The CDR3 sequence is CASFEGQPQHF. DNA of the CDR3: TGTGCCAGCTTTGAGGGTCAGCCCCAGCATTTT. The genes are TRBV6-1 and TRBJ1-5; D is unresolved. Deletions cut 8 bases from V and 6 bases from J, with 8 bases between. Looked up from germline, CDR1 is MNHNS and CDR2 is SASEGT. CDR3 length: 11 amino acids.

The gene calls are TRBV5-1 and TRBJ2-5; TRBD2 aligns across 13 bases. This CDR3 region has 14 residues. Germline values: CDR1 SGHRS, CDR2 YFSETQ. The V gene end was trimmed by 4 bases and the J gene end by 5 bases; junction bases not matched to a gene: 2. The chain's CDR3 is CASSAGLAGETQYF. As DNA, the CDR3 is TGCGCCAGCAGCGCGGGACTAGCGGGGGAGACCCAGTACTTC.

This clone turned up a few times. V usage is TRBV10-1 and J usage is TRBJ2-2, with D tentatively TRBD2 (5 bases). This CDR3 has 14 residues. Germline values: CDR1 WNHNN, CDR2 SYGVQD (reference sequence). Trimming took off 8 bases at V and 8 bases at J, with 18 bases between the two ends. CDR3 sequence reads: CASRRPGLVGELFF. CDR3 nucleotides: TGCGCCAGCCGGAGGCCTGGGTTGGTAGGGGAGCTGTTTTTT.

The chain couples TRBV28 to TRBJ1-2; D gene uncertain. Per the germline V gene, CDR1 is MDHEN and CDR2 is SYDVKM. V was cut by 4 bases and J by 4 bases, with 10 bases left in between. There are 13 residues in the CDR3. The CDR3 DNA sequence: TGTGCCAGCAGTTCGCCCGGGAGCTATGGCTACACCTTC. Amino acid sequence: CASSSPGSYGYTF.

This rearrangement joins TRBV7-2 to TRBJ2-5; 7 positions agree with TRBD2. This CDR3 has 14 amino acids. Germline V gives CDR1 SGHTA, CDR2 FQGNSA. Trimming removed 0 bases from V and 7 bases from J; junction bases left unmatched: 5. The CDR3 DNA reads TGTGCCAGCAGCTTAGCGATTCCGGGGGGGACCCAGTACTTC. It yields the protein CASSLAIPGGTQYF. Combining the CDR3 with reference TRBV7-2 and TRBJ2-5 gives the whole variable domain GAGVSQSPSNKVTEKGKDVELRCDPISGHTALYWYRQSLGQGLEFLIYFQGNSAPDKSGLPSDRFSAERTGGSVSTLTIQRTQQEDSAVYLCASSLAIPGGTQYFGPGTRLLVL.

This chain uses TRBV28 with TRBJ2-2, with a weak D call TRBD1 (6 bases). There are 14 residues in the CDR3. Trimming shortened V by 2 bases and J by 10 bases, and 14 bases separated the two germline ends. Germline CDR1 MDHEN, CDR2 SYDVKM. The CDR3 sequence is CASSLAGVEEELFF. The CDR3 coding sequence is TGTGCCAGCAGTTTAGCAGGGGTTGAAGAGGAGCTGTTTTTT.

On this clone: The junction does not match germline at one end; this may be a read error. The chain links TRBV7-9 to TRBJ2-1; 9 nucleotides match TRBD2. This CDR3 comprises 16 residues. CDR1 is SEHNR and CDR2 is FQNEAQ in the germline V gene (reference sequence). The chain's CDR3 is CSSSLAGLAFDNEQFF. The CDR3 coding sequence is TGTTCCAGCAGCTTAGCCGGACTAGCGTTCGACAATGAGCAGTTCTTC.